This TCR beta chain was obtained from a study of T-cell reconstitution after alpha-beta-depleted transplantation in children. Unique molecular identifiers were incorporated when the TCRbeta library was constructed. TCRdb fed the PCR reads into MiXCR, producing one record per CDR3 protein. The sample contains around 230,000 distinct CDR3 sequences, around a sixth of which appear only once. The germline CDR1 and CDR2 sequences are SGHAT and FQNNGV. V lost 0 bases and J lost 5, with 14 bases in between. CDR3 size: 16 residues. Sequencing used PBMCs, mostly from graft donor cells, obtained 360 days after TCRalphabeta/CD19-depleted stem cell transplant. The clonotype was recovered from a male patient between 2 and 10 years old who had a stem cell transplant for acute lymphoblastic leukemia, so the T cells may come from the graft donor. The gene calls are TRBV11-2 and TRBJ2-1; D unresolved. The CDR3 region is CASSLDFAGSNNEQFF. The CDR3 DNA follows: TGTGCCAGCAGCTTAGATTTTGCTGGCAGCAACAATGAGCAGTTCTTC.